These 7 T cell receptor beta chains came from one sample sequenced in a study of T-cell memory formation after mild COVID-19. TCRdb independently ran MiXCR on the 5' RACE reads; one entry per CDR3 protein. This table holds 120,000 to 150,000 distinct CDR3 sequences, around 15% found once. The sequenced sample consisted of PBMCs or a T cell subset sorted from them (not recorded which). The receptors stem from an adult woman who had mild COVID-19 (a few samples of this study predate the infection). Cell type and time point are not known.

This clonotype turned up a few times. This chain connects TRBV6-5 to TRBJ2-5; D is undetermined. The CDR3 totals 12 residues. Germline loops: CDR1 MNHEY, CDR2 SVGAGI. Trimming removed 8 bases at V and 5 bases at J, with 12 bases between. The DNA for the CDR3 is TGTGCCAGCGGAACCCCGGTGGAGACCCAGTACTTC. Amino acids: CASGTPVETQYF.

The V gene is TRBV4-2, the J gene TRBJ2-3, with D maybe TRBD1 (5 bases). CDR3 length: 16 residues. The germline V gene encodes CDR1 LGHNA and CDR2 YNFKEQ. With 3 bases removed from V and 4 bases from J, the gap between germline ends came to 17 bases. The CDR3 sequence is CASSQERGSHSDTQYF. The CDR3 nucleotides read TGTGCCAGCAGCCAGGAAAGGGGCAGTCACTCAGATACGCAGTATTTT.

This clonotype was observed a few times. The chain has TRBV2 and TRBJ2-7, with TRBD1 identical over 7 bases. CDR1 and CDR2 from the germline V gene are SNHLY and FYNNEI. The junction had 13 bases not matched to a gene; V was cut back by 7 bases and J by 7 bases. This CDR3 has 14 amino acids. CDR3: CASILYDRAQEQYF. DNA of the CDR3: TGTGCCAGCATTTTATATGACAGGGCCCAAGAGCAGTACTTC.

This rearrangement joins TRBV19 to TRBJ1-1; D uncertain. The CDR3 extends over 15 amino acids. Trimming took off 9 bases at V and 0 bases at J, with 17 bases between the two ends. The germline CDR1 and CDR2 sequences are LNHDA and SQIVND (reference sequence). CDR3 loop: CASLMSPGMNTEAFF. CDR3 DNA sequence: TGTGCCAGCCTCATGAGCCCGGGCATGAACACTGAAGCTTTCTTT.

The V gene is TRBV6-5, the J gene TRBJ1-1; D may be TRBD1 (6 bases). Trimming shortened V by 6 bases and J by 4 bases, and 12 bases separated the two germline ends. The CDR3 spans 13 residues. CDR1 is MNHEY, CDR2 SVGAGI, per germline. CDR3 loop: CASSPGRGTEAFF. DNA of the CDR3: TGTGCCAGCAGCCCTGGCAGGGGCACTGAAGCTTTCTTT.

The V gene is TRBV24-1, the J gene TRBJ1-2; perhaps TRBD1 as D (5 bases). The V gene's germline CDR1 is KGHDR and CDR2 SFDVKD. This CDR3 spans 14 amino acids. Trimming pared 4 bases from V and 7 bases from J, leaving 15 bases between. CDR3 bases: TGTGCCACCAGTGAGACTGACCAGGGTCTTGGCTACACCTTC. Its protein is CATSETDQGLGYTF.

This clonotype was found many times. This chain joins TRBV12-3 or TRBV12-4 and TRBJ2-1; 14 nucleotides agree with TRBD2. The CDR3 extends over 17 amino acids. After removal of 6 bases from V and 3 bases from J, the junction contained 7 bases not matched to a gene. The CDR3 is CASSRGLAGVGYNEQFF. The CDR3 DNA sequence: TGTGCCAGCAGCCGGGGACTAGCGGGAGTAGGCTACAATGAGCAGTTCTTC.